This T cell receptor (beta chain) comes out of a study of cytomegalovirus exposure and HLA in healthy donors. Study findings and constraints: TCR beta chains numbering more than 150 were designated cytomegalovirus-associated. Through in vitro validation, three CMV-associated chains were shown to be specific for CMV antigens.

This CDR3 comprises 16 residues. Germline CDR1 reads MGHRA; CDR2 reads YSYEKL. Remarks on this clone: The antigen is undetermined. The junction shows a germline mismatch at one end, possibly a read error.

PCR involved 60 Vbeta and 13 Jbeta primers. Data came from immunoSEQ multiplex PCR; TCRdb stores just in-frame clones and leaves some out. This sample has around 120,000 clones, with 80% found just once. The clonotype comes from a man aged 25-45 years in good health and CMV-seronegative. Sequenced: PBMCs. The rearrangement joins TRBV4-1 to TRBJ1-5, with a weak D call TRBD1 (6 bases). The CDR3 is CASSPEGGQSNQPQNF. As DNA, the CDR3 is TGCGCCAGCAGCCCGGAGGGGGGGCAAAGCAATCAGCCCCAGAATTTT.